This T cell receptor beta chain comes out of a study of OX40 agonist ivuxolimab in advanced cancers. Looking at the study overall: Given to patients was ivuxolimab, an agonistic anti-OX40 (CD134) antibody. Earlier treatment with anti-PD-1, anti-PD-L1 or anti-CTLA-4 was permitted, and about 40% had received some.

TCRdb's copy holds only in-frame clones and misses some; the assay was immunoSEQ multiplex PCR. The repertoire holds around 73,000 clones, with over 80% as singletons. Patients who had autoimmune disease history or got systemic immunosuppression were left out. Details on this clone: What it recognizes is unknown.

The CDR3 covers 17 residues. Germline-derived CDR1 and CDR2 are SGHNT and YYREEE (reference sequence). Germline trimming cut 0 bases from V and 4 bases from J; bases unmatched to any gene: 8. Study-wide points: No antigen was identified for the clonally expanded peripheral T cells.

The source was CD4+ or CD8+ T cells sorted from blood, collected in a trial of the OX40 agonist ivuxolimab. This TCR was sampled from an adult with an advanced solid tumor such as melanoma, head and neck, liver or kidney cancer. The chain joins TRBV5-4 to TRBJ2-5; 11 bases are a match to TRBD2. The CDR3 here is CASSLELAGDKGETQYF. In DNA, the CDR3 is TGTGCCAGCAGCTTGGAACTAGCGGGAGATAAGGGAGAGACCCAGTACTTC.